This TCR beta chain emerged from a study of blood T cell repertoires in COVID-19. Original processing methods: Amplification from reference gene primers served as the basis for estimated nucleated cell counts. The data were produced by immunoSEQ multiplex PCR, yet TCRdb's version contains in-frame clones alone and is incomplete. The V and J calls and clone size are taken from that table; D and trimming were inferred from the DNA. Of a few hundred thousand clones in the sample, approximately 90% were seen once. The V gene's germline CDR1 is SNHLY and CDR2 FYNNEI. This CDR3 is built from 13 residues. Trimming removed 7 bases from V and 7 bases from J, with 14 bases in between.

The specimen sequenced was PBMCs or T cells enriched from blood (not recorded which). The receptor was isolated from a woman in her sixties in a cohort exposed to, infected with or recovered from COVID-19 (not recorded which). The chain couples TRBV2 to TRBJ2-1; TRBD2 might be the D (6 bases). The CDR3 reads CASKEGVKNEQFF. Written as DNA, the CDR3 is TGTGCCAGCAAGGAGGGAGTAAAAAATGAGCAGTTCTTC.